The 8 T cell receptor beta chains below were found in one sample sequenced in a study of CD8 T cells in Susac syndrome. The RNA input was roughly 0.5 to 1 ug, and it was reverse transcribed with random hexamers. TCRdb re-analysed the immunoSEQ multiplex PCR reads in MiXCR, keeping a single row per CDR3 protein. The table records roughly 180,000 distinct CDR3 sequences, approximately 95% of them present only once. Sequencing was carried out using CD4+ T cells from PBMCs. These TCRs come from a human donor in good health.

The J gene is TRBJ1-1, the V gene TRBV7-3, with D uncertain. The germline V gene has CDR1 SGHTA and CDR2 FQGTGA. The V gene lost 10 bases and the J gene lost 1 base, with 13 bases spanning the gap. CDR3 length: 13 amino acids. The CDR3 loop reads CATKEAPNTEAFF. CDR3 DNA sequence: TGTGCCACCAAGGAGGCTCCGAACACTGAAGCTTTCTTT.

This clonotype was counted once. The chain couples TRBV4-3 to TRBJ2-6; D is ambiguous. The germline V gene encodes CDR1 LGHNA and CDR2 YSLEER. The CDR3 extends over 18 amino acids. V shed 0 bases and J shed 0 bases, with 12 bases lying between them. The CDR3 DNA reads TGCGCCAGCAGCCAAGATCCGCCCAGCCACTCTGGGGCCAACGTCCTGACTTTC. Translating gives CASSQDPPSHSGANVLTF.

This chain links TRBV29-1 with TRBJ2-3, with 11 bases that match TRBD1. Germline-derived CDR1 and CDR2 are SQVTM and ANQGSEA. CDR3 length: 13 amino acids. V lost 6 bases, J lost 4 bases, and 3 bases stayed unmatched. CDR3 bases: TGCAGCGTGGGACAGGGGGGATCAGATACGCAGTATTTT. It specifies CSVGQGGSDTQYF.

This rearrangement joins TRBV5-1 to TRBJ2-7, with D tentatively TRBD2 (6 bases). From germline, CDR1 is SGHRS and CDR2 YFSETQ. The length of the CDR3 is 14 residues. The germline V and J ends were trimmed by 6 bases and 2 bases, with 15 bases remaining between them. This chain's CDR3 is CASNPLAAPYEQYF. The CDR3 DNA follows: TGCGCCAGCAACCCACTAGCAGCCCCCTACGAGCAGTACTTC.

The chain is built from TRBV24-1 and TRBJ2-5; D uncertain. This CDR3 region has 14 residues. V was trimmed by 6 bases and J by 2 bases, leaving 12 bases between them. Germline assignment: CDR1 KGHDR and CDR2 SFDVKD. The CDR3 coding sequence is TGTGCCACCAGTCCCCCTGGAGCTCAAGAGACCCAGTACTTC. The encoded protein is CATSPPGAQETQYF.

This chain uses TRBV28 with TRBJ1-2; 8 nucleotides line up with TRBD1. V was clipped by 5 bases and J by 6 bases; unmatched bases: 8. The CDR3 spans 14 residues. Per germline, CDR1 MDHEN and CDR2 SYDVKM. In DNA form, the CDR3 reads TGTGCCAGCAGTCGCCGGGACAGGCCCAATGGCTACACCTTC. Protein: CASSRRDRPNGYTF.

CDR3 in amino acids: CASSHPGWGGTDTQYF. The CDR3 DNA sequence: TGCGCCAGCAGCCATCCGGGGTGGGGAGGAACAGATACGCAGTATTTT. The chain carries TRBV4-3 and TRBJ2-3, with D tentatively TRBD2 (6 bases). The CDR3 runs to 16 residues. From germline, CDR1 is LGHNA and CDR2 YSLEER. Trimming removed 3 bases at V and 3 bases at J, with 16 bases between.

The V gene is TRBV27, the J gene TRBJ2-7; D gene unclear. Germline V gives CDR1 MNHEY, CDR2 SMNVEV (reference sequence). This CDR3 comprises 17 residues. V lost 2 bases and J lost 3, with 20 bases in between. The CDR3, as DNA: TGTGCCAGCAGTTTAATGTCAGGAAGCCTACTCAGCTACGAGCAGTACTTC. The encoded protein is CASSLMSGSLLSYEQYF.